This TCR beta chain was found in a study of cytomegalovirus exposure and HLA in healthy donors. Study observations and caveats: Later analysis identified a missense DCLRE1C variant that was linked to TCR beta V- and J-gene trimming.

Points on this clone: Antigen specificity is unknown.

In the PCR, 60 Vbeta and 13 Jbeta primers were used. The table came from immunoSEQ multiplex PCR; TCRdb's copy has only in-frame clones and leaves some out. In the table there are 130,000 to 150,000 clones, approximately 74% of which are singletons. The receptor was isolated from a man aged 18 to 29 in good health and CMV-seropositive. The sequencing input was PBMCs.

CDR3 amino acids: CASSPTGTPDWAQYF. CDR3 sequence (DNA): TGTGCCAGCAGCCCGACCGGGACACCAGATTGGGCTCAGTACTTC. The rearrangement links TRBV14 to TRBJ2-4, with D maybe TRBD1 (6 bases). V lost 4 bases, J lost 12 bases, and 22 bases lay in between. This CDR3 has 15 residues. Germline V CDR1 and CDR2: SGHDN, FVKESK.